The sequence of this TCR beta chain was determined in a study of T cells in Graves' hyperthyroidism and ophthalmopathy. With respect to this clonotype: At one boundary the junction diverges from the germline segment, which might be a read error.

The germline V gene has CDR1 SGHAT and CDR2 FQDESV (reference sequence). The CDR3 runs to 16 residues. Researchers took RNA transcripts and amplified the TCR beta CDR3 regions from them. The primer set for the first-round RT-PCR of the TCR CDR3 was HTBI. TCRdb itself ran the multiplex PCR reads through MiXCR, one entry per CDR3 protein. The data show about 560,000 distinct CDR3 sequences, with 46% seen just once and 8.2% held by the top ten. Clinical symptoms, serum thyroxine and TRAb, thyroid ultrasound and orbital computed tomography were used for the diagnoses. This sequence joins TRBV11-1 and TRBJ2-2; tentatively, D is TRBD2 (6 bases). The sequenced sample was peripheral blood or thyroid tissue (not recorded which). The source of this sequence is a woman between 18 and 29 years old with Graves' hyperthyroidism. As DNA, the CDR3 is TGCGCCAGCAGCTTGGAGGCCATTTCTGCGGGAGGGGAGCTGTTTTTT. As protein: CASSLEAISAGGELFF.